This T cell receptor beta chain was recorded in a study of regulatory T cells in long-lasting Graves disease. Time point meaning: persistent/refractory GD, antithyroid drugs over 5 years with positive TRAb. From RNA extracted from PBMCs, the TCR library was made. V was clipped by 10 bases and J by 5 bases, with 29 bases between them. Germline V gene sequence: CDR1 LNHDA, CDR2 SQIVND (reference sequence). The CDR3 has 17 residues. This clonotype was seen at least ten times. What it binds is not known. Notes on the study in general: Under persistent disease, TRBV28, TRBJ1-2 and TRBJ2-5 were used preferentially.

Construction of TCR beta libraries relied on iRepertoire HTBI primers and on Arm-PCR targeting CDR3 regions. TCRdb reprocessed the multiplex PCR reads with MiXCR, giving one entry per CDR3 protein. The data show about 400,000 distinct CDR3 sequences, roughly 20% seen once. The sequence derives from a female donor with Graves disease. The V and J genes are TRBV19 and TRBJ1-2, with D possibly matching TRBD1 (5 bases). The sequencing here drew on peripheral blood mononuclear cells (PBMCs), taken when the disease was refractory, from a patient treated with antithyroid drugs. The CDR3 region has the DNA TGTGCCACGCGAGACCCCGAGGGGACTCAGCGGTGGTATGGCTACACCTTC. Protein product: CATRDPEGTQRWYGYTF.